This T cell receptor beta chain was recovered during a study of CD8 T cells in Susac syndrome. Treatment-naive patients with stable or active relapsing-remitting disease served as multiple sclerosis controls. FACS was used to enrich TEMRA cells, whereas the CD8+ and CD4+ T cells were obtained by negative isolation. The V gene's germline CDR1 is MNHEY and CDR2 SVGEGT. Trimming at V came to 6 bases and at J to 2 bases, leaving 9 bases not matched to a gene. CDR3 size: 17 residues. About 0.5 to 1 ug RNA was reverse transcribed with random hexamers. Coverage of TCR beta CDR3 amplification by immunoSEQ multiplex PCR extended to 54 Vbeta and 13 Jbeta. MiXCR was run by TCRdb on the immunoSEQ multiplex PCR reads, yielding one entry per CDR3 protein. In the table there are about 70,000 distinct CDR3 sequences, nearly 96% of which are singletons.

The specimen was CD4+ T cells from PBMCs. The V call is TRBV6-2 or TRBV6-3, the J call TRBJ1-5, with 11 nucleotides matching TRBD1. The receptor was derived from a human donor with multiple sclerosis. The chain's CDR3 is CASSRRTGGEGNQPQHF. The CDR3 bases are TGTGCCAGCAGCCGGAGGACAGGGGGCGAGGGCAATCAGCCCCAGCATTTT.